The T cell receptor beta chain under discussion was sequenced for a study of blood T cells in healthy people across ages. Findings and caveats of the study: Estimated diversity that came from one million T cells was considered an underestimate.

Trimming at V came to 2 bases and at J to 6 bases, leaving 4 bases not matched to a gene. The germline V gene encodes CDR1 KGHSH and CDR2 LQKENI. This CDR3 comprises 14 residues. Details on this clonotype: Its antigen is unknown.

The use of a sample-barcoded 5' primer and a J-beta primer mix characterized a second PCR of 7 to 11 cycles. Each cDNA molecule received a tag from a template-switch adaptor that had 12 random nucleotides. TCRdb re-called the 5' RACE reads through MiXCR, storing one row per CDR3 protein. Here the sample spans about a million distinct CDR3 sequences, less than 45% being singletons. The rearrangement joins TRBV18 to TRBJ2-3; 8 positions match TRBD2. This sequence was found in a man aged 18 to 35 in good health. The sequencing sample was made of blood. CDR3 sequence (DNA): TGTGCCAGCTCACCAGGAGCGGGGGAGGATACGCAGTATTTT. Translation gives CASSPGAGEDTQYF. The whole variable domain, filled in from reference TRBV18 and TRBJ2-3, reads NAGVMQNPRHLVRRRGQEARLRCSPMKGHSHVYWYRQLPEEGLKFMVYLQKENIIDESGMPKERFSAEFPKEGPSILRIQQVVRGDSAAYFCASSPGAGEDTQYFGPGTRLTVL.